The rows below give T cell receptor beta chains drawn from one sample of a study of T cells in Graves' hyperthyroidism and ophthalmopathy. TCRdb independently ran MiXCR on the multiplex PCR reads; one entry per CDR3 protein. The sample records roughly 350,000 distinct CDR3 sequences, 13% to 15% being singletons. Sequenced: blood. The source is a woman under 40 with Graves' ophthalmopathy. Each CDR3 is given with its conserved first and last residue. D genes are given only for firm matches. Rows may omit the clone size; those that give it use once, few, many or a size class.

D gene: NA; J gene: TRBJ1-1; clone size: NA; V gene: TRBV3-1; CDR3 DNA: TGTGCCAGCAGCCAAGGAAACAGGGTCACTGAAGCTTTCTTT; CDR3 protein: CASSQGNRVTEAFF
D gene: NA; J gene: TRBJ1-2; clone size: many; V gene: TRBV28; CDR3 DNA: TGTGCCAGCAGTACAGGAGCCGGGGGCTATGGCTACACCTTC; CDR3 protein: CASSTGAGGYGYTF
D gene: NA; J gene: TRBJ1-1; clone size: NA; V gene: TRBV5-1; CDR3 DNA: TGCGCCAGCAGCTTGTTCGAGGCAGACACTGAAGCTTTCTTT; CDR3 protein: CASSLFEADTEAFF
D gene: NA; J gene: TRBJ1-2; clone size: many; V gene: TRBV27; CDR3 DNA: TGTGCCAGCTTCGACAGGTACTATGGCTACACCTTC; CDR3 protein: CASFDRYYGYTF
D gene: TRBD1; J gene: TRBJ2-5; clone size: NA; V gene: TRBV7-9; CDR3 DNA: TGTGCCAGCAGCTTAGGGACAGGGGGAAGTGAGACCCAGTACTTC; CDR3 protein: CASSLGTGGSETQYF
D gene: TRBD2; J gene: TRBJ2-5; clone size: many; V gene: TRBV3-1; CDR3 DNA: TGTGCCAGCAGCCAAGACACTAGCGGGGGGGCATGGGAGACCCAGTACTTC; CDR3 protein: CASSQDTSGGAWETQYF
D gene: NA; J gene: TRBJ1-2; clone size: many; V gene: TRBV12-3/TRBV12-4; CDR3 DNA: TGTGCCAGCAGTTTGAACAGGGCTACGTATGGCTACACCTTC; CDR3 protein: CASSLNRATYGYTF
D gene: NA; J gene: TRBJ1-1; clone size: many; V gene: TRBV20-1; CDR3 DNA: TGCAGTGCTAGGGCGAGTTATTTGAACACTGAAGCTTTCTTT; CDR3 protein: CSARASYLNTEAFF
D gene: NA; J gene: TRBJ2-5; clone size: NA; V gene: TRBV12-3/TRBV12-4; CDR3 DNA: TGTGCCAGCAGTTTCACTCCAGGAGAAGAGACCCAGTACTTC; CDR3 protein: CASSFTPGEETQYF
D gene: NA; J gene: TRBJ1-2; clone size: few; V gene: TRBV27; CDR3 DNA: TGTGCCAGCAGTGACAAGAACTATGGCTACACCTTC; CDR3 protein: CASSDKNYGYTF
D gene: NA; J gene: TRBJ2-5; clone size: many; V gene: TRBV5-4; CDR3 DNA: TGTGCCAGCAGCCGGACGGTGGGGGAGACCCAGTACTTC; CDR3 protein: CASSRTVGETQYF
D gene: NA; J gene: TRBJ1-3; clone size: few; V gene: TRBV30; CDR3 DNA: TGTGCCTGGAGATCAGGGTTTGCTGGAAACACCATATATTTT; CDR3 protein: CAWRSGFAGNTIYF
D gene: TRBD1; J gene: TRBJ2-7; clone size: many; V gene: TRBV12-3/TRBV12-4; CDR3 DNA: TGTGCCAGCAGACAACAGGGGCCCTACGAGCAGTACTTC; CDR3 protein: CASRQQGPYEQYF
D gene: NA; J gene: TRBJ1-1; clone size: many; V gene: TRBV18; CDR3 DNA: TGTGCCAGCTCCCCTGATATGAACACTGAAGCTTTCTTT; CDR3 protein: CASSPDMNTEAFF
D gene: TRBD1; J gene: TRBJ1-6; clone size: many; V gene: TRBV7-2; CDR3 DNA: TGTGCCAGCAGCGACCGACAGGGGGCGTATTCACCCCTCCACTTT; CDR3 protein: CASSDRQGAYSPLHF
D gene: NA; J gene: TRBJ1-1; clone size: NA; V gene: TRBV12-3/TRBV12-4; CDR3 DNA: TGTGCCAGCAGTTTAGCAGGGGCGGGGGCTGAAGCTTTCTTT; CDR3 protein: CASSLAGAGAEAFF
D gene: NA; J gene: TRBJ2-3; clone size: many; V gene: TRBV2; CDR3 DNA: TGTGCCAGCAGTGTTGGCAGGGAGGCAGATACGCAGTATTTT; CDR3 protein: CASSVGREADTQYF
D gene: TRBD1; J gene: TRBJ2-2; clone size: many; V gene: TRBV6-1; CDR3 DNA: TGTGCCAGCAGTGAACTGGTGACAGGGAGAAAGATCTTTCCCGGGGAGCTGTTTTTT; CDR3 protein: CASSELVTGRKIFPGELFF
D gene: NA; J gene: TRBJ1-2; clone size: many; V gene: TRBV18; CDR3 DNA: TGTGCCAGCTCACCACTGTTTTCGAGGGGCAGGGACTATGGCTACACCTTC; CDR3 protein: CASSPLFSRGRDYGYTF
D gene: NA; J gene: TRBJ2-5; clone size: few; V gene: TRBV9; CDR3 DNA: TGTGCCAGCAGCGTAGCGGGGTCTGGGGAGACCCAGTACTTC; CDR3 protein: CASSVAGSGETQYF
D gene: TRBD1; J gene: TRBJ1-1; clone size: many; V gene: TRBV12-3/TRBV12-4; CDR3 DNA: TGTGCCAGCAGTGGACAGGGGGTTATCAGCACTGAAGCTTTCTTT; CDR3 protein: CASSGQGVISTEAFF
D gene: TRBD1; J gene: TRBJ2-7; clone size: many; V gene: TRBV5-1; CDR3 DNA: TGCGCCAGCAGCGTGGGACAGGGCGACGAGCAGTACTTC; CDR3 protein: CASSVGQGDEQYF
D gene: NA; J gene: TRBJ2-1; clone size: few; V gene: TRBV6-1; CDR3 DNA: TGTGCCAGCAGTGACCTCGAGGACATGTATGAGCAGTTCTTC; CDR3 protein: CASSDLEDMYEQFF
D gene: TRBD2; J gene: TRBJ2-1; clone size: many; V gene: TRBV6-1; CDR3 DNA: TGTGCCTCCAACCCGGAGCGGGGGAACAATGAGCAGTTCTTC; CDR3 protein: CASNPERGNNEQFF
D gene: NA; J gene: TRBJ2-2; clone size: many; V gene: TRBV3-1; CDR3 DNA: TGTGCCAGCAGCCCCAACAGGGTTACGGAGGAGCTGTTTTTT; CDR3 protein: CASSPNRVTEELFF
D gene: NA; J gene: TRBJ2-7; clone size: many; V gene: TRBV7-2; CDR3 DNA: TGTGCCAGCAGCTTAGAGCCTGACAGAGCCTACGAGCAGTACTTC; CDR3 protein: CASSLEPDRAYEQYF
D gene: TRBD1; J gene: TRBJ1-1; clone size: many; V gene: TRBV18; CDR3 DNA: TGTGCCAGCTCACCCAGGGGGTTGGACACTGAAGCTTTCTTT; CDR3 protein: CASSPRGLDTEAFF
D gene: NA; J gene: TRBJ1-5; clone size: many; V gene: TRBV18; CDR3 DNA: TGTGCCAGCTCACTCTCCGGGACGAATCAGCCCCAGCATTTT; CDR3 protein: CASSLSGTNQPQHF
D gene: TRBD1; J gene: TRBJ1-6; clone size: NA; V gene: TRBV2; CDR3 DNA: TGTGCCAGCAGTGAAGCTGGGGGACAGGGTAGCTCCTATAATTCACCCCTCCACTTT; CDR3 protein: CASSEAGGQGSSYNSPLHF
D gene: TRBD1; J gene: TRBJ1-2; clone size: many; V gene: TRBV28; CDR3 DNA: TGTGCCAGCAAGGTGGACAGGGGATATGGCTACACCTTC; CDR3 protein: CASKVDRGYGYTF
D gene: NA; J gene: TRBJ2-7; clone size: few; V gene: TRBV29-1; CDR3 DNA: TGCAGCGTTTGGAGCGTGGGCCGACGGAACTACGAGCAGTACTTC; CDR3 protein: CSVWSVGRRNYEQYF
D gene: TRBD1; J gene: TRBJ1-2; clone size: many; V gene: TRBV27; CDR3 DNA: TGTGCCAGCAGTTATGGGACAGGGGGTTTCTCTGTTTATGGCTACACCTTC; CDR3 protein: CASSYGTGGFSVYGYTF
D gene: NA; J gene: TRBJ2-5; clone size: many; V gene: TRBV20-1; CDR3 DNA: TGCAGTGTCCGGGACCTGAGGGGAGAGACCCAGTACTTC; CDR3 protein: CSVRDLRGETQYF
D gene: NA; J gene: TRBJ1-3; clone size: few; V gene: TRBV3-1; CDR3 DNA: TGTGCCAGCACGCCCCGGGGGCTGCCTGGAAACACCACATATTTT; CDR3 protein: CASTPRGLPGNTTYF